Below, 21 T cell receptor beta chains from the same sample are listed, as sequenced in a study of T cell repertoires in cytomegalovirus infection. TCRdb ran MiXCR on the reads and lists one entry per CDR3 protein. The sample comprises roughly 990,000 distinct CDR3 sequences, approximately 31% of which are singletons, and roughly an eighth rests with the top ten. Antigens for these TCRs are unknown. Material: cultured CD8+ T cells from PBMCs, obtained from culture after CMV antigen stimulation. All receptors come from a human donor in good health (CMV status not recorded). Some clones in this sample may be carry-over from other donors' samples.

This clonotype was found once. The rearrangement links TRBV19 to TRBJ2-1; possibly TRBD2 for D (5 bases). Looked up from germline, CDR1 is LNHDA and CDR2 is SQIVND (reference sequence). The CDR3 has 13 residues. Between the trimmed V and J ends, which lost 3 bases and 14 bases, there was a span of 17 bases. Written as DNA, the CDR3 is TGTGCCAGTAGTATCAGGATAGCGCGGCCCGAGTTCTTC. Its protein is CASSIRIARPEFF.

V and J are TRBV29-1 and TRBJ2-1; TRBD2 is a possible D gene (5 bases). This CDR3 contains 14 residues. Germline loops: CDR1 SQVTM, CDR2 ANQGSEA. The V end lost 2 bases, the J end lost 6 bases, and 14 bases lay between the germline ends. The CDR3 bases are TGCAGCGTTGAATGGGAGTGGGCGGGCAATGAGCAGTTCTTC. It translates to CSVEWEWAGNEQFF.

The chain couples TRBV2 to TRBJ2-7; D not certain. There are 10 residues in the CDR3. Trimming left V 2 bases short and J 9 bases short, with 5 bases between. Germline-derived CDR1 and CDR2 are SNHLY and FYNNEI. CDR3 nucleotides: TGTGCCAGCAGTGAATTCGGGCAGTACGTC. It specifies CASSEFGQYV.

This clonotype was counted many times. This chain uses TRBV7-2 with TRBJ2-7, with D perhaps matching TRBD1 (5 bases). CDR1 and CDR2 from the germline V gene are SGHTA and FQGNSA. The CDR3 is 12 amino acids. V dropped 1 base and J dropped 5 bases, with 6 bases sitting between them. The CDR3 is CASSLGGHEQYV. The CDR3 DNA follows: TGTGCCAGCAGCTTAGGGGGCCACGAGCAGTACGTC.

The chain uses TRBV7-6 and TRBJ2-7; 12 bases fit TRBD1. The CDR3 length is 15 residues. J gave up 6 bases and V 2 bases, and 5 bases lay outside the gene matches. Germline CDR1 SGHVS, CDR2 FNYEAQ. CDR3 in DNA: TGTGCCAGCAGCTTAAGGGGACAGGGGGCTTCCGAGCAGTACTTC. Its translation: CASSLRGQGASEQYF. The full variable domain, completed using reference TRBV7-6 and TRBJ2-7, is GAGVSQSPRYKVTKRGQDVALRCDPISGHVSLYWYRQALGQGPEFLTYFNYEAQQDKSGLPNDRFSAERPEGSISTLTIQRTEQRDSAMYRCASSLRGQGASEQYFGPGTRLTVT.

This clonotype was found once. Here the CDR3 reads CATSDLNGQGAPDTQYF. DNA for the CDR3: TGTGCCACCAGTGATTTAAACGGACAGGGGGCCCCAGATACGCAGTATTTT. The chain joins TRBV24-1 to TRBJ2-3; 11 nucleotides align to TRBD1. Germline trimming cut 1 base from V and 4 bases from J; bases unmatched to any gene: 6. This CDR3 spans 17 amino acids. The germline V gene has CDR1 KGHDR and CDR2 SFDVKD.

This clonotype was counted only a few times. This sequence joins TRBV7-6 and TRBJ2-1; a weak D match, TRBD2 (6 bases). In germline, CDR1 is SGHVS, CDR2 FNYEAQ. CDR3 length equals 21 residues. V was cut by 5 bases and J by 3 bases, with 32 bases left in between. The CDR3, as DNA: TGTGCCAGCAGCAGACCTAGTAACTGGGTGAACGCGGGGCTTAGCTACAATGAGCAGTTCTTC. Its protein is CASSRPSNWVNAGLSYNEQFF.

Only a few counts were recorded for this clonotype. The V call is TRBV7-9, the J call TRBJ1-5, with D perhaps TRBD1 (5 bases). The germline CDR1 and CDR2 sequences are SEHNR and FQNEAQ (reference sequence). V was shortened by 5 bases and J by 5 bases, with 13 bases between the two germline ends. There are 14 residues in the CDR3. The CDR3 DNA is TGTGCCAGCAGCGCCCTGGGGGTGGATCAGCCCCAGCATTTT. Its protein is CASSALGVDQPQHF.

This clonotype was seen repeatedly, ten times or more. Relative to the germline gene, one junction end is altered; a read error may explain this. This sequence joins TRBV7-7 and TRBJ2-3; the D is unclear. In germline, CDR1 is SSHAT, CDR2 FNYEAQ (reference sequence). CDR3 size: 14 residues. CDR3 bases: TGTGCTAGCAGCCCTGTTACCGGCACAGATACGCAGTATTTT. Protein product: CASSPVTGTDTQYF.

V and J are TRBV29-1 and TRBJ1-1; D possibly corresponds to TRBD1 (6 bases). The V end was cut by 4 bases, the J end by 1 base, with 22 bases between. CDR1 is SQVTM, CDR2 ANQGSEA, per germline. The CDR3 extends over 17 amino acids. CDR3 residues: CSVAPPGPLGANTEAFF. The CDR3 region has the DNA TGCAGCGTTGCCCCTCCCGGGCCCCTGGGGGCGAACACTGAAGCTTTCTTT.

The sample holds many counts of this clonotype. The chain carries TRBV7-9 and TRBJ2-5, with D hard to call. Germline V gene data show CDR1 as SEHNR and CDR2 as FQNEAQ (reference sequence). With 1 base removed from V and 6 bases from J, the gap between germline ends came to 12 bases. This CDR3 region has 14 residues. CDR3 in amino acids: CASSLDRDRKTQYF. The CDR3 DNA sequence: TGTGCCAGCAGCTTAGACCGTGATAGAAAGACCCAGTACTTC.

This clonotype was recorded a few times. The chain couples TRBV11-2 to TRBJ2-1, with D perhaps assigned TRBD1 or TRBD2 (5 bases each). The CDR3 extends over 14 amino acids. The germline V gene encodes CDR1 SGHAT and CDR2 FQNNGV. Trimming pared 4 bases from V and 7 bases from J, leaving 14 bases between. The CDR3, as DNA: TGTGCCAGCAGCTCCCGGGACGACTATAATGAGCAGTTCTTC. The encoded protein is CASSSRDDYNEQFF. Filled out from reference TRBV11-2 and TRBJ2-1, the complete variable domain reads EAGVAQSPRYKIIEKRQSVAFWCNPISGHATLYWYQQILGQGPKLLIQFQNNGVVDDSQLPKDRFSAERLKGVDSTLKIQPAKLEDSAVYLCASSSRDDYNEQFFGPGTRLTVL.

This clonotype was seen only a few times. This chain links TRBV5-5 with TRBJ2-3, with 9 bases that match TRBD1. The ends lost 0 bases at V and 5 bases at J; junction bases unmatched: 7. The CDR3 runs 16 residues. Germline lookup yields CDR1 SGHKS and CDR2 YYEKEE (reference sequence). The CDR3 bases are TGTGCCAGCAGCTTGGTTGGGACAGGGAGGGAAGATACGCAGTATTTT. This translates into CASSLVGTGREDTQYF.

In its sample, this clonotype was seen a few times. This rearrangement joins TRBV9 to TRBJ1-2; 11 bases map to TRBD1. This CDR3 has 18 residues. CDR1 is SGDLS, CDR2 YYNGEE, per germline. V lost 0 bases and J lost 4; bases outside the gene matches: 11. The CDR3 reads CASSVDRTGGVPSYGYTF. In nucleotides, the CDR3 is TGTGCCAGCAGCGTAGATAGGACAGGGGGCGTCCCTAGCTATGGCTACACCTTC.

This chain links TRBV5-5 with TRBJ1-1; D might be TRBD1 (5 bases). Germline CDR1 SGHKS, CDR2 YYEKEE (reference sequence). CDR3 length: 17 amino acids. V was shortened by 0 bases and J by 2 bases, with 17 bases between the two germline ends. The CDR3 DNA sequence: TGTGCCAGCAGCTTGGAGACAGTTTGGGGATACAACACTGAAGCTTTCTTT. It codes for CASSLETVWGYNTEAFF.

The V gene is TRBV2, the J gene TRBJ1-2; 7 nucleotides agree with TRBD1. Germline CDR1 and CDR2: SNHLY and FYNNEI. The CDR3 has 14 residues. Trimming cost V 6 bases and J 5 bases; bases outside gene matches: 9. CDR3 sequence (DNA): TGTGCCAGCAGCTCCAGTGGGACAGAATATGGCTACACCTTC. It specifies CASSSSGTEYGYTF.

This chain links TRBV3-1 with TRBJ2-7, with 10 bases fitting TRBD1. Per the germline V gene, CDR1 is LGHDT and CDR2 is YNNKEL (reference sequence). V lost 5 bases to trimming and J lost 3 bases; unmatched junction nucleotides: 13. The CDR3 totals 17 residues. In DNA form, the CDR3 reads TGTGCCAGCAGCAGGACCACCCCGGGACAGGGGATCTACGAGCAGTACGTC. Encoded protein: CASSRTTPGQGIYEQYV.

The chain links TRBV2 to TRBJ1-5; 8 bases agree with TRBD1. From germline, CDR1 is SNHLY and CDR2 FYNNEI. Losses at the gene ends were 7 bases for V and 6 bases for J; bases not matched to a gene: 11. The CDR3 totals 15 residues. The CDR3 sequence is CASTPGQGYAQPQHF. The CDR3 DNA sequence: TGTGCCAGCACGCCAGGACAGGGTTACGCTCAGCCCCAGCATTTT.

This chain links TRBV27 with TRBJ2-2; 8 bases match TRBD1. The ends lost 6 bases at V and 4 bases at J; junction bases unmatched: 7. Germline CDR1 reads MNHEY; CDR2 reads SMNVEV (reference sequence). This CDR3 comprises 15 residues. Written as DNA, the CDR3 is TGTGCCAGCAGCCGGGCAGGGGGCTTCACCGGGGAGCTGTTTTTT. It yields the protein CASSRAGGFTGELFF.

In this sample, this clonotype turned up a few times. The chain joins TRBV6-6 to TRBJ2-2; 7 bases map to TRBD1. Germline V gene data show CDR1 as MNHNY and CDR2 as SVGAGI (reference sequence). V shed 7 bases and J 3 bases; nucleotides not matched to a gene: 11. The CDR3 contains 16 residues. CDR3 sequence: CASTLEDRFDTGELFF. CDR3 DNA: TGTGCCAGCACCTTAGAGGACAGGTTCGACACCGGGGAGCTGTTTTTT.

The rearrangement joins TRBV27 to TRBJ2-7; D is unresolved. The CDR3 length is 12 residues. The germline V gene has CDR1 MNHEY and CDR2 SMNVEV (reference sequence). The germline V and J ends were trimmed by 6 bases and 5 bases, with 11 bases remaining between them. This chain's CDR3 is CASRTEAHEQYF. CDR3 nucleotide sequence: TGTGCCAGCAGAACAGAGGCCCACGAGCAGTACTTC.